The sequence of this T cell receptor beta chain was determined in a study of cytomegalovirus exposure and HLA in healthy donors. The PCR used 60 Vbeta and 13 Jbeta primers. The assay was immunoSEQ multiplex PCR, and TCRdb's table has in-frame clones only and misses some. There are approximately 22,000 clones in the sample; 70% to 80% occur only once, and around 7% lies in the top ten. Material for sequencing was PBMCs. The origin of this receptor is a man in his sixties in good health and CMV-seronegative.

This chain's CDR3 is CAWKGRGSGTQYF. The CDR3 DNA follows: TGTGCCTGGAAGGGGCGTGGGTCTGGTACGCAGTATTTT. This sequence joins TRBV30 and TRBJ2-3; a possible D gene is TRBD1 (5 bases). This CDR3 has 13 residues. The germline CDR1 and CDR2 sequences are GTSNPN and SVGIG (reference sequence). V shed 4 bases and J shed 8 bases, with 16 bases lying between them.